Each of the 4 T cell receptor beta chains below was sequenced from the same sample in a study of OX40 agonist ivuxolimab in advanced cancers. TCRdb's table, derived via immunoSEQ multiplex PCR, lists solely in-frame clones and lacks some. The sample contains 40,000 to 55,000 clones, more than 70% of which appear only once. Sequenced material: CD4+ or CD8+ T cells sorted from blood, taken in a trial of the OX40 agonist ivuxolimab. The receptors stem from an adult with an advanced solid tumor such as melanoma, head and neck, liver or kidney cancer.

V and J are TRBV5-1 and TRBJ1-5; D gene uncertain. Between the trimmed V and J ends, which lost 1 base and 5 bases, there was a span of 7 bases. From germline, CDR1 is SGHRS and CDR2 YFSETQ. CDR3 length equals 13 residues. CDR3 sequence: CASSLTGHQPQHF. CDR3 nucleotides: TGCGCCAGCAGCTTGACTGGGCATCAGCCCCAGCATTTT.

The chain joins TRBV27 to TRBJ1-6; D might be TRBD1 (6 bases). The CDR3 covers 14 residues. Trimming shortened V by 4 bases and J by 9 bases, and 13 bases separated the two germline ends. Germline lookup yields CDR1 MNHEY and CDR2 SMNVEV (reference sequence). For the CDR3, the DNA is TGTGCCAGCAGTTCCCTACAGGGAAGTTCACCCCTCCACTTT. Residues: CASSSLQGSSPLHF.

This sequence joins TRBV9 and TRBJ2-1, with TRBD2 identical over 9 bases. The CDR3 has 12 residues. J gave up 8 bases and V 5 bases, and 2 bases lay outside the gene matches. Germline CDR1 reads SGDLS; CDR2 reads YYNGEE. CDR3 in DNA: TGTGCCAGCAGTAGCGGGAGCCATGAGCAGTTCTTC. Translation gives CASSSGSHEQFF. The variable domain in full, completed from reference TRBV9 and TRBJ2-1, reads DSGVTQTPKHLITATGQRVTLRCSPRSGDLSVYWYQQSLDQGLQFLIQYYNGEERAKGNILERFSAQQFPDLHSELNLSSLELGDSALYFCASSSGSHEQFFGPGTRLTVL.

This clone occurred once. This chain connects TRBV7-9 to TRBJ2-6, with a possible D match to TRBD1 (7 bases). Germline V gene data show CDR1 as SEHNR and CDR2 as FQNEAQ (reference sequence). V lost 5 bases and J 0 bases, leaving 17 bases between the germline ends. The CDR3 sequence is 18 residues long. The CDR3 coding sequence is TGTGCCAGCAGCCACCGTCAGGGGGGTCTCTCTGGGGCCAACGTCCTGACTTTC. Translating it yields CASSHRQGGLSGANVLTF.